One sample yielded the 32 T cell receptor beta chains listed below, sequenced in a study of cytomegalovirus exposure and HLA in healthy donors. Amplification used 60 Vbeta primers and 13 Jbeta primers. Some clones are missing from TCRdb's copy, which holds only in-frame ones; the method was immunoSEQ multiplex PCR. Altogether roughly 180,000 clones are present, 85% being singletons, with the ten largest covering 1%. Sequenced input: PBMCs. The receptors originated from a boy aged 2-15 years in good health and CMV-seronegative.

A single count supports this clone. This rearrangement joins TRBV2 to TRBJ2-5; 9 nucleotides agree with TRBD2. Germline loops: CDR1 SNHLY, CDR2 FYNNEI. CDR3 length equals 15 residues. V lost 7 bases to trimming and J lost 5 bases; unmatched junction nucleotides: 11. The CDR3 DNA follows: TGTGCCAGCAACGGCGGGAGGGAACAACCCGAGACCCAGTACTTC. Translating gives CASNGGREQPETQYF.

The V and J genes are TRBV13 and TRBJ1-1; 8 nucleotides line up with TRBD1. V shed 4 bases, J shed 5 bases, and the junction held 9 bases outside the gene matches. Germline V CDR1 and CDR2: PRHDT, FYEKMQ (reference sequence). The CDR3 covers 15 residues. The CDR3 spells CASSSPRTGRTEAFF. The CDR3 region has the DNA TGTGCCAGCAGCTCCCCCCGGACAGGGAGGACTGAAGCTTTCTTT.

The chain combines TRBV18 with TRBJ1-3; D is unresolved. This CDR3 region has 17 residues. The V end was cut by 2 bases, the J end by 0 bases, with 14 bases between. The germline V gene encodes CDR1 KGHSH and CDR2 LQKENI. This CDR3 is CASSPRPGKSSGNTIYF. The CDR3 region has the DNA TGTGCCAGCTCACCAAGACCAGGAAAAAGCTCTGGAAACACCATATATTTT.

The chain links TRBV6-1 to TRBJ2-7; D gene uncertain. Germline V gives CDR1 MNHNS, CDR2 SASEGT. The CDR3 runs to 15 residues. Trimming pared 1 base from V and 4 bases from J, leaving 14 bases between. The CDR3 protein is CASSEVTGAVYEQYF. The CDR3 DNA reads as TGTGCCAGCAGTGAAGTAACGGGTGCCGTGTACGAGCAGTACTTC.

This clone appeared once. The chain has TRBV28 and TRBJ2-5; TRBD1 agrees at 9 bases. CDR3 length: 16 amino acids. The J segment lost 5 bases and the V segment lost 6 bases, leaving 13 bases of the junction unmatched. Germline V gene lookup returns CDR1 MDHEN and CDR2 SYDVKM. The CDR3 coding sequence is TGTGCCAGCAGCCCCGGGGCGACAGGGGGTCGGGAGACCCAGTACTTC. Encoded protein: CASSPGATGGRETQYF.

The chain carries TRBV5-4 and TRBJ2-4, with D possibly being TRBD1 (5 bases). Germline CDR1 reads SGHNT; CDR2 reads YYREEE (reference sequence). The V end was cut by 0 bases, the J end by 2 bases, with 15 bases between. The CDR3 totals 17 residues. The CDR3 sequence is CASSLGQGPITKNIQYF. DNA of the CDR3: TGTGCCAGCAGCTTGGGGCAGGGCCCTATAACCAAAAACATTCAGTACTTC.

The chain uses TRBV5-4 and TRBJ2-1; perhaps TRBD2 as D (6 bases). Per germline, CDR1 SGHNT and CDR2 YYREEE (reference sequence). CDR3 length equals 15 residues. Between the trimmed V and J ends, which lost 1 base and 1 base, there was a span of 9 bases. The chain's CDR3 is CASSLHLASYNEQFF. As DNA, the CDR3 is TGTGCCAGCAGCTTGCATCTAGCGTCCTACAATGAGCAGTTCTTC. The full variable domain, with the rest looked up from reference TRBV5-4 and TRBJ2-1, is ETGVTQSPTHLIKTRGQQVTLRCSSQSGHNTVSWYQQALGQGPQFIFQYYREEENGRGNFPPRFSGLQFPNYSSELNVNALELDDSALYLCASSLHLASYNEQFFGPGTRLTVL.

In its sample, this clone was seen once. The chain has TRBV9 and TRBJ1-2; D unresolved. V was trimmed by 3 bases and J by 5 bases, leaving 20 bases between them. CDR1 is SGDLS and CDR2 is YYNGEE in the germline V gene. The CDR3 has 16 amino acids. CDR3 in DNA: TGTGCCAGCAGCGAGTCCCCTAGGAGGACCTCGTATGGCTACACCTTC. It specifies CASSESPRRTSYGYTF.

The chain has TRBV5-6 and TRBJ1-2; no clear D. V lost 4 bases, J lost 0 bases, and 16 bases lay in between. Germline assignment: CDR1 SGHDT and CDR2 YYEEEE. This CDR3 is 16 amino acids long. DNA for the CDR3: TGTGCCAGCAGCCCCACGGGAGCCTACGCTAACTATGGCTACACCTTC. It yields the protein CASSPTGAYANYGYTF.

This chain uses TRBV7-6 with TRBJ2-5, with a weak D call TRBD2 (6 bases). The CDR3 has 17 amino acids. Germline V lookup: CDR1 SGHVS, CDR2 FNYEAQ. V was clipped by 2 bases and J by 5 bases, with 21 bases between them. In DNA form, the CDR3 reads TGTGCCAGCAGCTTAAGGTCGGCGGGGACCACCGGGGAGACCCAGTACTTC. Translated: CASSLRSAGTTGETQYF.

This sequence joins TRBV30 and TRBJ1-2; tentatively, D is TRBD1 (5 bases). Trimming left V 0 bases short and J 8 bases short, with 19 bases between. From germline, CDR1 is GTSNPN and CDR2 SVGIG (reference sequence). This CDR3 region has 15 residues. CDR3 coding DNA: TGTGCCTGGAGTGTAAATTGGGGGGACCGGGGCGGCTACACCTTC. Its translation is CAWSVNWGDRGGYTF.

The chain links TRBV28 to TRBJ2-1, with D possibly matching TRBD1 (5 bases). This CDR3 is 13 amino acids long. CDR1 and CDR2 from the germline V gene are MDHEN and SYDVKM. The V gene lost 6 bases and the J gene lost 5 bases, with 11 bases spanning the gap. CDR3 loop: CASRGQGDNEQFF. CDR3 nucleotides: TGTGCCAGCAGGGGGCAGGGCGACAATGAGCAGTTCTTC.

The CDR3 protein is CAWSVSRNGEQFF. The CDR3 DNA follows: TGTGCCTGGAGTGTGTCTAGGAACGGTGAGCAGTTCTTC. The rearrangement links TRBV30 to TRBJ2-1; no clear D gene. Trimming took off 0 bases at V and 9 bases at J, with 12 bases between the two ends. Germline assignment: CDR1 GTSNPN and CDR2 SVGIG (reference sequence). The CDR3 is 13 amino acids.

V is TRBV6-1 and J is TRBJ2-1; 9 nucleotides agree with TRBD2. Trimming at V came to 4 bases and at J to 12 bases, leaving 4 bases not matched to a gene. This CDR3 has 12 amino acids. Germline V gene lookup returns CDR1 MNHNS and CDR2 SASEGT. CDR3 sequence: CASSGSGGTQFF. The CDR3 coding sequence is TGTGCCAGCAGTGGTAGCGGGGGCACGCAGTTCTTC.

This sequence joins TRBV2 and TRBJ2-3; D is unclear. The ends were cut back, 7 bases at V and 11 bases at J, with 13 bases in the middle. The length of the CDR3 is 11 residues. Germline V gene data show CDR1 as SNHLY and CDR2 as FYNNEI. CDR3 bases: TGTGCCAGCACTCCCCTAACGGGGCAGTATTTT. It codes for CASTPLTGQYF.

This clone showed up just a few times. This rearrangement joins TRBV14 to TRBJ2-5; the D gene is possibly TRBD1 (5 bases). Germline CDR1 reads SGHDN; CDR2 reads FVKESK. The CDR3 spans 18 residues. Trimming left V 1 base short and J 7 bases short, with 25 bases between. The CDR3 region is CASSQVIYRRTSLWTQYF. The DNA for the CDR3 is TGTGCCAGCAGCCAAGTGATTTACAGGCGAACATCCTTATGGACCCAGTACTTC.

The chain is built from TRBV13 and TRBJ2-7; the match to TRBD2 covers 16 bases. The CDR3 covers 16 residues. Trimming cost V 5 bases and J 6 bases; bases outside gene matches: 7. Per the germline V gene, CDR1 is PRHDT and CDR2 is FYEKMQ (reference sequence). The CDR3 is CASSPEGLAGGPEQYF. The CDR3 DNA is TGTGCCAGCAGCCCTGAGGGACTAGCGGGAGGGCCCGAGCAGTACTTC.

V gene TRBV6-5 combines with J gene TRBJ1-4; the match to TRBD1 covers 9 bases. The V gene end was trimmed by 6 bases and the J gene end by 4 bases; junction bases not matched to a gene: 6. CDR1 is MNHEY, CDR2 SVGAGI, per germline. The CDR3 spans 15 residues. The CDR3 protein is CASRPGTGYNEKLFF. CDR3 coding DNA: TGTGCCAGCAGACCCGGGACAGGGTATAATGAAAAACTGTTTTTT.

The chain employs TRBV6-6 and TRBJ1-2, with a tentative D call TRBD1 (6 bases). CDR1 and CDR2 (germline): MNHNY, SVGAGI (reference sequence). V was trimmed by 2 bases and J by 4 bases, leaving 14 bases between them. CDR3 size: 15 residues. CDR3: CASSYDGTYFYGYTF. CDR3 in DNA: TGTGCCAGCAGTTACGACGGGACATACTTCTATGGCTACACCTTC.

This clone was detected only once. CDR3: CASSLDGTAPDTQYF. The CDR3 nucleotides are TGCGCCAGCAGCTTGGATGGAACAGCCCCAGATACGCAGTATTTT. This chain connects TRBV5-1 to TRBJ2-3, with unresolved D. V lost 0 bases to trimming and J lost 4 bases, with 12 bases between them. The germline V gene encodes CDR1 SGHRS and CDR2 YFSETQ. This CDR3 comprises 15 residues.

The V gene is TRBV21-1, the J gene TRBJ2-7; the table names TRBD1, a call not compared with the DNA. TRBV21-1 is a pseudogene locus. This CDR3 contains 16 residues. CDR3 nucleotide sequence: TGTGCCAGCAGCAAACCTTTGGGACAGGGGGGCTACGAGCAGTACTTC. Protein: CASSKPLGQGGYEQYF.

This chain joins TRBV2 and TRBJ1-1; 8 nucleotides match TRBD1. V gave up 6 bases and J gave up 5 bases; unmatched junction bases: 5. The CDR3 extends over 13 amino acids. Germline CDR1 and CDR2: SNHLY and FYNNEI. The CDR3 loop reads CASSRQGTTEAFF. In DNA, the CDR3 is TGTGCCAGCAGCCGACAGGGGACGACTGAAGCTTTCTTT.

In this sample, this clone turned up a few times. The chain links TRBV6-6 to TRBJ1-2; TRBD1 aligns across 7 bases. Germline lookup yields CDR1 MNHNY and CDR2 SVGAGI (reference sequence). This CDR3 region has 12 residues. V was clipped by 8 bases and J by 5 bases; unmatched bases: 5. The CDR3 here is CASGQTGYGYTF. CDR3 coding DNA: TGTGCCAGCGGACAGACAGGGTATGGCTACACCTTC.

This clone turned up a few times. The chain combines TRBV15 with TRBJ1-5; TRBD1 is a possible D gene (5 bases). V lost 1 base and J lost 0, with 13 bases in between. The CDR3 is 17 residues long. From germline, CDR1 is LNHNV and CDR2 YYDKDF (reference sequence). The chain's CDR3 is CATSRGRGISSNQPQHF. DNA for the CDR3: TGTGCCACCAGCAGAGGCCGGGGGATCAGTAGCAATCAGCCCCAGCATTTT.

This CDR3 reads CASSTFRGEQFF. Written as DNA, the CDR3 is TGTGCCAGCTCAACGTTCAGGGGCGAGCAGTTCTTC. The chain joins TRBV18 to TRBJ2-1; a weak D match, TRBD1 (6 bases). The germline V gene has CDR1 KGHSH and CDR2 LQKENI. The CDR3 spans 12 residues. V lost 5 bases and J lost 10, with 12 bases in between.

The gene calls are TRBV7-8 and TRBJ1-5; D call uncertain. This CDR3 spans 14 amino acids. V dropped 4 bases and J dropped 3 bases, with 10 bases sitting between them. Germline lookup yields CDR1 SGHVS and CDR2 FQNEAQ. This chain's CDR3 is CASSSKAPNQPQHF. DNA for the CDR3: TGTGCCAGCAGCTCAAAAGCCCCCAATCAGCCCCAGCATTTT.

The J gene is TRBJ1-4, the V gene TRBV6-6; 8 bases line up with TRBD1. Per germline, CDR1 MNHNY and CDR2 SVGAGI (reference sequence). This CDR3 has 14 amino acids. J lost 4 bases, V lost 6 bases, and 4 bases had no gene match. The CDR3 here is CASSRDRGNEKLFF. The DNA for the CDR3 is TGTGCCAGCAGCCGAGACAGGGGTAATGAAAAACTGTTTTTT.

V and J are TRBV27 and TRBJ2-4; 11 bases are shared with TRBD2. Per the germline V gene, CDR1 is MNHEY and CDR2 is SMNVEV (reference sequence). The ends lost 6 bases at V and 6 bases at J; junction bases unmatched: 10. The CDR3 spans 16 residues. CDR3 loop: CASRPGLAVLPNIQYF. CDR3 nucleotide sequence: TGTGCCAGCAGGCCGGGACTAGCGGTCCTACCAAACATTCAGTACTTC.

The CDR3 sequence is CATSRDVGTSGRAVLVRNNEQFF. Here the CDR3 DNA reads TGTGCCACCAGCAGGGATGTCGGGACTAGCGGGAGGGCCGTCTTAGTGAGGAACAATGAGCAGTTCTTC. This chain joins TRBV15 and TRBJ2-1, with 16 positions matching TRBD2. V lost 3 bases and J lost 5; bases outside the gene matches: 22. Germline values: CDR1 LNHNV, CDR2 YYDKDF (reference sequence). The CDR3 runs to 23 residues.

The V gene is TRBV29-1, the J gene TRBJ2-7; D remains unclear. The CDR3 is 12 amino acids. V was cut by 6 bases and J by 2 bases, with 11 bases left in between. Germline assignment: CDR1 SQVTM and CDR2 ANQGSEA. This CDR3 reads CSVASTPYEQYF. The CDR3 DNA follows: TGCAGCGTGGCTTCAACCCCCTACGAGCAGTACTTC.

This chain joins TRBV5-4 and TRBJ2-3; the match to TRBD1 covers 10 bases. V gave up 3 bases and J gave up 3 bases; unmatched junction bases: 4. The CDR3 loop spans 15 amino acids. Germline loops: CDR1 SGHNT, CDR2 YYREEE (reference sequence). CDR3 sequence: CASSSGTGDTDTQYF. In DNA form, the CDR3 reads TGTGCCAGCAGCTCCGGGACAGGGGATACAGATACGCAGTATTTT.

The chain recombines TRBV2 with TRBJ1-5; a weak D match, TRBD1 (5 bases). Trimming left V 8 bases short and J 6 bases short, with 20 bases between. Germline CDR1 SNHLY, CDR2 FYNNEI. CDR3 length: 15 amino acids. CDR3: CASGDATGDSQPQHF. Here the CDR3 DNA reads TGTGCCAGCGGGGATGCGACGGGGGATAGTCAGCCCCAGCATTTT. Combining the CDR3 with reference TRBV2 and TRBJ1-5 gives the whole variable domain EPEVTQTPSHQVTQMGQEVILRCVPISNHLYFYWYRQILGQKVEFLVSFYNNEISEKSEIFDDQFSVERPDGSNFTLKIRSTKLEDSAMYFCASGDATGDSQPQHFGDGTRLSIL.